This T cell receptor beta chain was sequenced in a study of CD8+ T cells in alopecia areata. Study-level results: Scalp specimens additionally yield sequences from normal skin's resident alphabeta T cells.

Sequencing used cDNA as its template, made by extracting RNA and reverse transcribing it. Here immunoSEQ multiplex PCR was the method, and the copy in TCRdb shows in-frame clones only, minus some. The sample lists 170,000 or so clones; around 63% were seen once. The CDR3 length is 13 residues. Germline CDR1 is SQVTM and CDR2 is ANQGSEA. V was clipped by 4 bases and J by 2 bases; unmatched bases: 2. Of note for this clone: Its antigen is still unknown.

Sequenced material: CD4+ T cells sorted from blood, taken at week 0. The J gene is TRBJ2-7, the V gene TRBV29-1; 10 positions agree with TRBD1. This clonotype originated in a human donor with alopecia areata. The CDR3 sequence is CSVAGQGTYEQYF. The CDR3 DNA follows: TGCAGCGTTGCGGGACAGGGGACCTACGAGCAGTACTTC.